This T cell receptor (beta chain) was recorded in a study of T cell responses to AZD1222 COVID-19 vaccine. Study findings and constraints: The study identified only 6 or 7 AZD1222 recipients as seropositive at baseline. Clonal diversity may have been underestimated in mostly white British donors.

The protocol was immunoSEQ multiplex PCR, while the TCRdb copy is restricted to in-frame clones and leaves out a portion. The profile shows 90,000 to 120,000 clones, roughly nine tenths of them singletons. Germline V lookup: CDR1 LNHDA, CDR2 SQIVND (reference sequence). This CDR3 has 11 amino acids. The germline V and J ends were trimmed by 11 bases and 12 bases, with 18 bases remaining between them. As regards this clone: Its specificity is not known.

The source material was peripheral blood, sampled on day 0 of AZD1222 vaccination. The clonotype comes from an adult in good health. This chain connects TRBV19 to TRBJ2-3, with a tentative D call TRBD2 (6 bases). CDR3 in DNA: TGTGCCGCCCAAACCGGGGGAAGACAGTATTTT. Translated, it gives CAAQTGGRQYF. The complete variable domain, with remaining parts taken from reference TRBV19 and TRBJ2-3, reads DGGITQSPKYLFRKEGQNVTLSCEQNLNHDAMYWYRQDPGQGLRLIYYSQIVNDFQKGDIAEGYSVSREKKESFPLTVTSAQKNPTAFYLCAAQTGGRQYFGPGTRLTVL.